This T cell receptor beta chain was recovered during a study of blood T cell repertoires in COVID-19. Study-level information: The study drew acute and convalescent COVID-19 samples from the United States, Italy and Spain. T cells, B-cell-depleted T cells, or PBMCs provided the cDNA or gDNA that served as material.

The CDR3 contains 13 residues. Trimming left V 3 bases short and J 3 bases short, with 9 bases between. Germline CDR1 is SGDLS and CDR2 is YYNGEE. Per the study methods: Nucleated cell counts were estimated from reference gene primer amplification. Libraries were prepared by immunoSEQ multiplex PCR; TCRdb keeps only in-frame clonotypes and omits some of them. V, J and clone size are taken as reported in that table, and D and trimming were inferred from the DNA itself. The sample carries around 20,000 clones, approximately 90% recorded once. Sequenced sample: peripheral blood. The chain combines TRBV9 with TRBJ1-2; D unresolved. This sequence was found in a man aged 40-49 years with active COVID-19. The CDR3 DNA follows: TGTGCCAGCAGCGCAGGAAACTACTATGGCTACACCTTC. It translates to CASSAGNYYGYTF.